A selection of T cell receptor beta chains follows, all from one sample in a study of blood T cell repertoires in COVID-19. Libraries were prepared by immunoSEQ multiplex PCR; TCRdb keeps only in-frame clonotypes and omits some of them. Of 100,000 to 150,000 clones listed, approximately 68% are singletons. The sequenced sample was peripheral blood. The source of these receptors is a woman between 70 and 85 years old with acute or convalescent COVID-19. Each CDR3 is given with its conserved first and last residue. The D gene is left open where the match is weak.

D: TRBD1
V: TRBV5-1
J: TRBJ2-7
CDR3: CASSLGPQGATYEQYF

D: .
V: TRBV5-1
J: TRBJ1-1
CDR3: CASSLASTEAFF

D: .
V: TRBV7-7
J: TRBJ2-5
CDR3: CAIKVQNKETQYF

D: TRBD1
V: TRBV19
J: TRBJ2-7
CDR3: CASSMPPGQGDYEQYF

D: TRBD1
V: TRBV7-2
J: TRBJ2-7
CDR3: CASSLVRGPSYEQYF

D: TRBD1
V: TRBV20-1
J: TRBJ1-1
CDR3: CSASRQGSEAFF

D: TRBD2
V: TRBV7-9
J: TRBJ2-7
CDR3: CASSFRPGGASTNPYEQYF

D: TRBD1
V: TRBV7-9
J: TRBJ2-7
CDR3: CASSAGQGDYEQYF

D: .
V: TRBV6-5
J: TRBJ1-3
CDR3: CASSYSQVSSGNTIYF

D: .
V: TRBV19
J: TRBJ1-3
CDR3: CASSRVGGSSGNTIYF

D: TRBD2
V: TRBV28
J: TRBJ2-4
CDR3: CASSSPSGSAKNIQYF

D: TRBD1
V: TRBV2
J: TRBJ1-2
CDR3: CASNGQGLYGYTF

D: TRBD1
V: TRBV7-9
J: TRBJ1-2
CDR3: CASSYGQGANYGYTF